This T cell receptor beta chain appears in the sequencing data of a study of blood T cell repertoires in COVID-19. Clones were sequenced by immunoSEQ multiplex PCR, and TCRdb holds only the in-frame ones, with some missing. The sample contains fewer than 200,000 clones, around 80% of which appear only once. The source is a man aged 55-75 years with acute or convalescent COVID-19. Material: peripheral blood.

Here the CDR3 reads CASSLQLNEKLFF. The CDR3 bases are TGTGCCAGCAGCTTACAGCTTAATGAAAAACTGTTTTTT. The chain carries TRBV5-6 and TRBJ1-4; D is unresolved. This CDR3 has 13 residues. V lost 2 bases to trimming and J lost 4 bases, with 6 bases between them. Germline V gene data show CDR1 as SGHDT and CDR2 as YYEEEE.